A single sample gave rise to the 16 T cell receptor beta chains below, sequenced in a study of cytomegalovirus exposure and HLA in healthy donors. Assay used: immunoSEQ multiplex PCR; TCRdb lists only in-frame clones, some missing. The sample lists about 64,000 clones, 75% to 90% seen once, with over 1.5% in the top ten. The specimen was PBMCs. The receptors originated from a woman aged 18-35 years in good health and CMV-seronegative.

The rearrangement joins TRBV4-1 to TRBJ1-1; TRBD1 is a possible D gene (5 bases). The CDR3 totals 17 residues. Deletions cut 0 bases from V and 1 base from J, with 15 bases between. CDR1 is MGHRA, CDR2 YSYEKL, per germline. CDR3 DNA sequence: TGCGCCAGCAGCCAAGATATTGGGCGGGGGGGGAACACTGAAGCTTTCTTT. Translated: CASSQDIGRGGNTEAFF.

J is TRBJ2-1 and V is TRBV2; 7 nucleotides agree with TRBD2. This CDR3 comprises 12 residues. V gave up 7 bases and J gave up 3 bases; unmatched junction bases: 0. Germline V CDR1 and CDR2: SNHLY, FYNNEI. The DNA of the CDR3 is TGTGCCAGCACTAGCGGCTACAATGAGCAGTTCTTC. The encoded protein is CASTSGYNEQFF.

This rearrangement joins TRBV19 to TRBJ1-5; 7 bases align to TRBD1. V trimming: 6 bases; J trimming: 4 bases; junction bases outside the gene matches: 18. Per germline, CDR1 LNHDA and CDR2 SQIVND (reference sequence). The CDR3 contains 18 residues. CDR3 DNA: TGTGCCAGTAGGAGCCGGGACAGTCGTCTCGGGATGAATCAGCCCCAGCATTTT. Translated: CASRSRDSRLGMNQPQHF.

This clone has only a few counts. The chain employs TRBV27 and TRBJ2-1, with 7 bases aligning to TRBD1. V was clipped by 3 bases and J by 9 bases; unmatched bases: 2. The germline gives CDR1 MNHEY, CDR2 SMNVEV (reference sequence). The CDR3 loop spans 12 amino acids. The CDR3 is CASSFRGSEQFF. For the CDR3, the DNA is TGTGCCAGCAGTTTCAGGGGGTCTGAGCAGTTCTTC.

This clone was recorded only once. The final CDR3 position lacks the conserved phenylalanine or tryptophan, pointing to a likely read error. It is unclear where the CDR3 begins or ends on the DNA, so no DNA is shown, and the CDR3 is as TCRdb lists it. This chain connects TRBV19 to TRBJ1-1. Germline V gives CDR1 LNHDA, CDR2 SQIVND (reference sequence). The CDR3 contains 9 residues when both ends are counted. The CDR3 spells CASSPRAPG.

CDR3 sequence: CASSGGAIDEQFF. CDR3 in DNA: TGTGCCAGCAGCGGGGGGGCCATCGATGAGCAGTTCTTC. J is TRBJ2-1 and V is TRBV7-6; possibly TRBD2 for D (7 bases). The length of the CDR3 is 13 residues. Germline values: CDR1 SGHVS, CDR2 FNYEAQ. V lost 5 bases and J 8 bases, leaving 13 bases between the germline ends.

This chain connects TRBV7-2 to TRBJ2-5, with D hard to call. CDR3 length: 12 amino acids. The ends were cut back, 3 bases at V and 7 bases at J, with 9 bases in the middle. Germline V gene lookup returns CDR1 SGHTA and CDR2 FQGNSA. The DNA for the CDR3 is TGTGCCAGCAGCTTCGGAGAAGCGACCCAGTACTTC. Protein sequence: CASSFGEATQYF.

J is TRBJ2-3 and V is TRBV7-9; D uncertain. Trimming took 0 bases from V and 6 from J, leaving 7 bases between them. The CDR3 runs to 13 residues. The germline V gene has CDR1 SEHNR and CDR2 FQNEAQ (reference sequence). CDR3 residues: CASSLAILDTQYF. In nucleotides, the CDR3 is TGTGCCAGCAGCTTAGCGATACTGGATACGCAGTATTTT. The full variable domain, in which reference TRBV7-9 and TRBJ2-3 provide the parts outside the CDR3, is DTGVSQNPRHKITKRGQNVTFRCDPISEHNRLYWYRQTLGQGPEFLTYFQNEAQLEKSRLLSDRFSAERPKGSFSTLEIQRTEQGDSAMYLCASSLAILDTQYFGPGTRLTVL.

The CDR3 nucleotides read TGTGCCAGCAGCTTATTCATTAGCGGGAACACCGGGGAGCTGTTTTTT. This translates into CASSLFISGNTGELFF. The genes are TRBV7-6 and TRBJ2-2; D may be TRBD2 (6 bases). In germline, CDR1 is SGHVS, CDR2 FNYEAQ. Trimming removed 2 bases at V and 1 base at J, with 11 bases between. CDR3 length: 16 amino acids.

The CDR3 coding sequence is TGTGCCAGCAAGACAGGGCCGGCGCAGTACTTC. This gives the protein CASKTGPAQYF. The rearrangement links TRBV18 to TRBJ2-7; 7 positions match TRBD1. Losses at the gene ends were 8 bases for V and 9 bases for J; bases not matched to a gene: 7. CDR1 and CDR2 (germline): KGHSH, LQKENI. The CDR3 totals 11 residues.

The chain recombines TRBV19 with TRBJ1-2; 7 bases are a match to TRBD1. Germline CDR1 is LNHDA and CDR2 is SQIVND (reference sequence). J gave up 7 bases and V 4 bases, and 3 bases lay outside the gene matches. The CDR3 totals 12 residues. The CDR3 coding sequence is TGTGCCAGTAGTAGGGACAGCTTTGGCTACACCTTC. It is translated as CASSRDSFGYTF.

This sequence joins TRBV4-3 and TRBJ1-5; no clear D gene. CDR1 is LGHNA, CDR2 YSLEER, per germline. The germline V and J ends were trimmed by 0 bases and 7 bases, with 13 bases remaining between them. The CDR3 consists of 15 residues. The chain's CDR3 is CASSQDLRGGQPQHF. The CDR3 DNA sequence: TGCGCCAGCAGCCAAGATCTCCGGGGAGGCCAGCCCCAGCATTTT.

This sequence joins TRBV29-1 and TRBJ2-2, with 9 bases aligning to TRBD1. The CDR3 contains 16 residues. V lost 1 base and J lost 1; bases outside the gene matches: 4. CDR1 is SQVTM and CDR2 is ANQGSEA in the germline V gene. CDR3: CSVEGWTGVNTGELFF. The DNA for the CDR3 is TGCAGCGTTGAAGGTTGGACAGGGGTGAACACCGGGGAGCTGTTTTTT.

The chain employs TRBV10-3 and TRBJ2-5; maybe TRBD2 (6 bases). Trimming took off 6 bases at V and 3 bases at J, with 11 bases between the two ends. CDR1 and CDR2 from the germline V gene are ENHRY and SYGVKD. This CDR3 is built from 13 residues. The CDR3 region has the DNA TGTGCCATCAGCCGTTCGGGGGAAGAGACCCAGTACTTC. Its translation is CAISRSGEETQYF.

The chain employs TRBV29-1 and TRBJ1-1, with D unclear. The CDR3 length is 12 residues. Germline values: CDR1 SQVTM, CDR2 ANQGSEA. Trimming took off 5 bases at V and 0 bases at J, with 7 bases between the two ends. The CDR3 DNA reads TGCAGCGTTTTCCCCATGAACACTGAAGCTTTCTTT. Translating gives CSVFPMNTEAFF.

The rearrangement links TRBV13 to TRBJ2-1, with 13 bases identical to TRBD2. Germline V lookup: CDR1 PRHDT, CDR2 FYEKMQ (reference sequence). The CDR3 has 20 residues. V lost 2 bases and J lost 3; bases outside the gene matches: 13. The CDR3 is CASSLRLNGLAGDYYNEQFF. The CDR3 nucleotides are TGTGCCAGCAGCTTACGCCTCAACGGACTAGCGGGAGACTACTACAATGAGCAGTTCTTC.